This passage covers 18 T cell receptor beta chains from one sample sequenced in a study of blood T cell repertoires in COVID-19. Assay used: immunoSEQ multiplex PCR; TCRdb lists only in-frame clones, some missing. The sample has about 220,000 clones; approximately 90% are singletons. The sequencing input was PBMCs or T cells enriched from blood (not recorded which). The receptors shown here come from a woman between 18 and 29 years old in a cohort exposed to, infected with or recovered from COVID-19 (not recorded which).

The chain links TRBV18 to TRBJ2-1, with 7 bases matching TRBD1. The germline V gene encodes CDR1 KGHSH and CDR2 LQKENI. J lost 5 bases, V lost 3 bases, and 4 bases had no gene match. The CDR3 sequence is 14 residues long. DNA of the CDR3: TGTGCCAGCTCACCGCTACAGGGGAACAATGAGCAGTTCTTC. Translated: CASSPLQGNNEQFF. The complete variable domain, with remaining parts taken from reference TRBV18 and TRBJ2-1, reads NAGVMQNPRHLVRRRGQEARLRCSPMKGHSHVYWYRQLPEEGLKFMVYLQKENIIDESGMPKERFSAEFPKEGPSILRIQQVVRGDSAAYFCASSPLQGNNEQFFGPGTRLTVL.

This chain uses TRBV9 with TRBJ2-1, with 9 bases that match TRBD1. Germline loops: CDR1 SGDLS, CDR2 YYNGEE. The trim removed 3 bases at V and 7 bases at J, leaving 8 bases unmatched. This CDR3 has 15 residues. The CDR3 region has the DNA TGTGCCAGCAGCGCCGGGACAGGGAGTATGAATGAGCAGTTCTTC. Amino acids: CASSAGTGSMNEQFF.

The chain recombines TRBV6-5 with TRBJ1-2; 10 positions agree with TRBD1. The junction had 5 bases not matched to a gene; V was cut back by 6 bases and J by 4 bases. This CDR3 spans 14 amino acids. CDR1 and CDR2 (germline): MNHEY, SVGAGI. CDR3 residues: CASRRDRGSYGYTF. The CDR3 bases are TGTGCCAGCAGGAGGGACAGGGGATCCTATGGCTACACCTTC.

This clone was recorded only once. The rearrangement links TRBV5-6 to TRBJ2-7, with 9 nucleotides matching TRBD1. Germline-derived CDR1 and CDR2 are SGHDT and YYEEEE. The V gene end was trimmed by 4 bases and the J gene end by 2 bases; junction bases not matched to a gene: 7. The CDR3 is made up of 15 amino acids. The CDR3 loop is CASSNYRDRAYEQYF. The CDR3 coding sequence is TGTGCCAGCAGCAATTACCGGGACAGGGCCTACGAGCAGTACTTC.

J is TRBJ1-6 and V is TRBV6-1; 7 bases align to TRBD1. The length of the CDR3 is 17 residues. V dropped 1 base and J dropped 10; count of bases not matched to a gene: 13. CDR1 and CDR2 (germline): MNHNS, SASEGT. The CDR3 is CASSEVDHRGRRSPLHF. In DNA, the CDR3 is TGTGCCAGCAGTGAAGTCGACCACAGGGGAAGGCGGTCACCCCTCCACTTT.

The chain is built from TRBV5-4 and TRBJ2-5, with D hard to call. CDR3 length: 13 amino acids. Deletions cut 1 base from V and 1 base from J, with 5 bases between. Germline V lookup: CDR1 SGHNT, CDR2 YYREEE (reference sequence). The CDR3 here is CASSLQFQETQYF. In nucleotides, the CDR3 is TGTGCCAGCAGCTTGCAATTCCAAGAGACCCAGTACTTC.

The CDR3 reads CASSQGVSDTGELFF. The CDR3 region has the DNA TGTGCCAGCAGCCAAGGAGTGTCGGACACCGGGGAGCTGTTTTTT. The chain joins TRBV3-1 (or the pseudogene TRBV3-2) to TRBJ2-2; D is undetermined. The CDR3 totals 15 residues. Looked up from germline, CDR1 is LGHDT and CDR2 is YNNKEL (reference sequence). V was trimmed by 1 base and J by 3 bases, leaving 9 bases between them.

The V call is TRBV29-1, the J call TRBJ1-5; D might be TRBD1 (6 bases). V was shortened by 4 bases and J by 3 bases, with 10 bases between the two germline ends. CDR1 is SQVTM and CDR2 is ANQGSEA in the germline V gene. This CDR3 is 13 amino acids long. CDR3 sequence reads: CSVGRDTNQPQHF. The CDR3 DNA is TGCAGCGTTGGCCGGGACACCAATCAGCCCCAGCATTTT.

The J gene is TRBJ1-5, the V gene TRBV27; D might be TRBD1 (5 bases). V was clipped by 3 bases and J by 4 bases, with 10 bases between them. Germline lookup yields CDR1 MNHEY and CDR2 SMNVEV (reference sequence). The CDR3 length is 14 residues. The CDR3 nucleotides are TGTGCCAGCAGTTTTCAGGGCTCGAATCAGCCCCAGCATTTT. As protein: CASSFQGSNQPQHF.

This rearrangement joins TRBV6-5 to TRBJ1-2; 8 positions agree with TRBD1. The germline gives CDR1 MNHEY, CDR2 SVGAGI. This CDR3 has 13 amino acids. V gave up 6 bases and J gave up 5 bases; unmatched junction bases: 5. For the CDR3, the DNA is TGTGCCAGCAGGCTGGGACAGGCGTATGGCTACACCTTC. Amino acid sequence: CASRLGQAYGYTF.

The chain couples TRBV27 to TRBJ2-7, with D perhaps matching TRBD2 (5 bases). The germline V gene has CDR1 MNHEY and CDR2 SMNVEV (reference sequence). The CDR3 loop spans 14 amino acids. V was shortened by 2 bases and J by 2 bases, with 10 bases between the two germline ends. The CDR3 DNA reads TGTGCCAGCAGTTTAATAGCGTCACCCTACGAGCAGTACTTC. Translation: CASSLIASPYEQYF.

CDR3 coding DNA: TGTGCCAGTAGTATGGACCAACCGGGGCAGCCCCAGCATTTT. Its protein product is CASSMDQPGQPQHF. This chain uses TRBV19 with TRBJ1-5; D unclear. Trimming shortened V by 3 bases and J by 7 bases, and 13 bases separated the two germline ends. CDR3 length: 14 amino acids. Germline values: CDR1 LNHDA, CDR2 SQIVND (reference sequence).

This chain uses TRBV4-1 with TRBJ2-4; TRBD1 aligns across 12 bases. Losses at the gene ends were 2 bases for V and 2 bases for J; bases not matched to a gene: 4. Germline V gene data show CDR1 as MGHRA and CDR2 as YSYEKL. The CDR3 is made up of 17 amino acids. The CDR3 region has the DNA TGCGCCAGCAGCCAACCGGGACAGGGGGCGCCCAAAAACATTCAGTACTTC. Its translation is CASSQPGQGAPKNIQYF.

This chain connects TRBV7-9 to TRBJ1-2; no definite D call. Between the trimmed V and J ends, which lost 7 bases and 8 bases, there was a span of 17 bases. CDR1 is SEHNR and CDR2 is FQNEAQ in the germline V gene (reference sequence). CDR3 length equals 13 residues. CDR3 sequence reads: CASKKGSVGGYTF. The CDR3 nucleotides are TGTGCCAGCAAAAAAGGGAGTGTGGGAGGCTACACCTTC.

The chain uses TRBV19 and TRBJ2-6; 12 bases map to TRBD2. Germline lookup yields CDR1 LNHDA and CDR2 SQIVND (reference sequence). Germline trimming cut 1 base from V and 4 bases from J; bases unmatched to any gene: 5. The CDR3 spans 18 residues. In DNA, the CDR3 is TGTGCCAGTAGTATAGGGCTAGCGGGAGGGTCCGGGGCCAACGTCCTGACTTTC. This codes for CASSIGLAGGSGANVLTF.

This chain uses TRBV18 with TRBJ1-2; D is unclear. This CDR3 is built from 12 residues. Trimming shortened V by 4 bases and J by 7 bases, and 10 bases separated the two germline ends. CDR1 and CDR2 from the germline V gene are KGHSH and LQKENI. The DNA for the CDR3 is TGTGCCAGCTCACTTCCGGGTTTTGGCTACACCTTC. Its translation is CASSLPGFGYTF.

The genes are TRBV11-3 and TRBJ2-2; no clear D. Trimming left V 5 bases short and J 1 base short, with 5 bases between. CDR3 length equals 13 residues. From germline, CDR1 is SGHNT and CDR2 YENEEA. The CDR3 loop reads CASSPRNTGELFF. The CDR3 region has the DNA TGTGCCAGCAGCCCCCGGAACACCGGGGAGCTGTTTTTT.

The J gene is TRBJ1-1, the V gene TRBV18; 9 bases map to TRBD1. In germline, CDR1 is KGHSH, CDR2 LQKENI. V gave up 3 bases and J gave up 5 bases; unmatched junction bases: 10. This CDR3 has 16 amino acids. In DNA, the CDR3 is TGTGCCAGCTCACCCTACAGGGGGCGGGTGAGTACTGAAGCTTTCTTT. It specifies CASSPYRGRVSTEAFF.